The 9 T cell receptor beta chains listed next were all sequenced from one sample in a study of T cells after yellow fever vaccination. One entry per CDR3 protein results from TCRdb running MiXCR on the 5' RACE reads. The table includes some 110,000 distinct CDR3 sequences, roughly 7.2% detected once. The sequencing used CD4+ T cells sorted from PBMCs, collected around 45 days after the first yellow fever vaccination. These receptor sequences come from a man between 18 and 35 years old who received the YFV17D yellow fever vaccine.

The table lists this clonotype with many counts. The genes are TRBV20-1 and TRBJ1-1; 7 nucleotides match TRBD1. Germline CDR1 DFQATT, CDR2 SNEGSKA (reference sequence). The junction had 7 bases not matched to a gene; V was cut back by 6 bases and J by 0 bases. The CDR3 is 14 amino acids. The CDR3 DNA sequence: TGCAGTGCGAGACAGGGATCTATGAACACTGAAGCTTTCTTT. This encodes CSARQGSMNTEAFF.

With regard to this clonotype: The germline gene is not matched at one end of the junction; a read error may be the cause. The chain joins TRBV20-1 to TRBJ2-5, with 13 bases identical to TRBD2. Per the germline V gene, CDR1 is DFQATT and CDR2 is SNEGSKA (reference sequence). CDR3 length: 16 residues. The CDR3 loop is CCARDTSGGAAETQYF. CDR3 coding DNA: TGCTGTGCTAGAGATACTAGCGGGGGGGCCGCAGAGACCCAGTACTTC.

This clonotype was found many times. The chain uses TRBV12-3 or TRBV12-4 and TRBJ1-6, with a weak D call TRBD1 (6 bases). The V end lost 3 bases, the J end lost 7 bases, and 10 bases lay between the germline ends. This CDR3 contains 14 residues. CDR3 sequence (DNA): TGTGCCAGCAGTTTTCAAGGGGGGAATTCACCCCTCCACTTT. Translation: CASSFQGGNSPLHF.

This clonotype has ten or more counts. The rearrangement joins TRBV9 to TRBJ2-5; 15 nucleotides match TRBD2. CDR3 size: 15 residues. V dropped 2 bases and J dropped 5; count of bases not matched to a gene: 1. The germline gives CDR1 SGDLS, CDR2 YYNGEE. The CDR3 DNA reads TGTGCCAGCAGCGTTGGGACTAGCGGGGGGGAGACCCAGTACTTC. Its translation is CASSVGTSGGETQYF.

This clonotype was counted ten times or more. The rearrangement links TRBV5-1 to TRBJ2-5, with 13 bases fitting TRBD2. The CDR3 is 16 residues long. Germline CDR1 is SGHRS and CDR2 is YFSETQ. Trimming cost V 4 bases and J 1 base; bases outside gene matches: 4. Here the CDR3 DNA reads TGCGCCAGCAGCCCCGGGACTAGCGGGGCCCAAGAGACCCAGTACTTC. This translates into CASSPGTSGAQETQYF.

This clonotype was found many times. V gene TRBV7-8 combines with J gene TRBJ1-6, with D uncertain. The CDR3 is 14 amino acids. Trimming removed 3 bases at V and 9 bases at J, with 12 bases between. The germline V gene has CDR1 SGHVS and CDR2 FQNEAQ. This chain's CDR3 is CASSLQDYGSPLHF. For the CDR3, the DNA is TGTGCCAGCAGCTTGCAGGACTATGGTTCACCCCTCCACTTT.

J is TRBJ2-7 and V is TRBV7-9; 8 nucleotides line up with TRBD1. The J segment lost 6 bases and the V segment lost 1 base, leaving 11 bases of the junction unmatched. This CDR3 contains 16 residues. Germline V lookup: CDR1 SEHNR, CDR2 FQNEAQ (reference sequence). CDR3 protein: CASSLGSRTGTGEQYF. The CDR3 nucleotides read TGTGCCAGCAGCTTAGGTTCTAGGACAGGGACCGGCGAGCAGTACTTC.

This clonotype came up a few times. Relative to the germline gene, one junction end is altered; a read error may explain this. V usage is TRBV6-5 and J usage is TRBJ1-6; D is uncertain. This CDR3 has 18 residues. From germline, CDR1 is MNHEY and CDR2 SVGAGI. The CDR3 region is CASSYSPGQDPDNSPLHF. The DNA of the CDR3 is TGTGCCAGCAGCTACTCTCCGGGCCAAGACCCGGACAATTCACCCCTCCACTTT.

The table lists this clonotype with many counts. The chain couples TRBV7-2 to TRBJ1-6; no clear D. The germline V gene encodes CDR1 SGHTA and CDR2 FQGNSA. V was trimmed by 5 bases and J by 10 bases, leaving 12 bases between them. The CDR3 consists of 13 residues. In DNA, the CDR3 is TGTGCCAGCAGCGACGATCCCGGATCACCCCTCCACTTT. Protein product: CASSDDPGSPLHF. Based on the CDR3 plus reference TRBV7-2 and TRBJ1-6, the full variable domain is GAGVSQSPSNKVTEKGKDVELRCDPISGHTALYWYRQSLGQGLEFLIYFQGNSAPDKSGLPSDRFSAERTGGSVSTLTIQRTQQEDSAVYLCASSDDPGSPLHFGNGTRLTVT.